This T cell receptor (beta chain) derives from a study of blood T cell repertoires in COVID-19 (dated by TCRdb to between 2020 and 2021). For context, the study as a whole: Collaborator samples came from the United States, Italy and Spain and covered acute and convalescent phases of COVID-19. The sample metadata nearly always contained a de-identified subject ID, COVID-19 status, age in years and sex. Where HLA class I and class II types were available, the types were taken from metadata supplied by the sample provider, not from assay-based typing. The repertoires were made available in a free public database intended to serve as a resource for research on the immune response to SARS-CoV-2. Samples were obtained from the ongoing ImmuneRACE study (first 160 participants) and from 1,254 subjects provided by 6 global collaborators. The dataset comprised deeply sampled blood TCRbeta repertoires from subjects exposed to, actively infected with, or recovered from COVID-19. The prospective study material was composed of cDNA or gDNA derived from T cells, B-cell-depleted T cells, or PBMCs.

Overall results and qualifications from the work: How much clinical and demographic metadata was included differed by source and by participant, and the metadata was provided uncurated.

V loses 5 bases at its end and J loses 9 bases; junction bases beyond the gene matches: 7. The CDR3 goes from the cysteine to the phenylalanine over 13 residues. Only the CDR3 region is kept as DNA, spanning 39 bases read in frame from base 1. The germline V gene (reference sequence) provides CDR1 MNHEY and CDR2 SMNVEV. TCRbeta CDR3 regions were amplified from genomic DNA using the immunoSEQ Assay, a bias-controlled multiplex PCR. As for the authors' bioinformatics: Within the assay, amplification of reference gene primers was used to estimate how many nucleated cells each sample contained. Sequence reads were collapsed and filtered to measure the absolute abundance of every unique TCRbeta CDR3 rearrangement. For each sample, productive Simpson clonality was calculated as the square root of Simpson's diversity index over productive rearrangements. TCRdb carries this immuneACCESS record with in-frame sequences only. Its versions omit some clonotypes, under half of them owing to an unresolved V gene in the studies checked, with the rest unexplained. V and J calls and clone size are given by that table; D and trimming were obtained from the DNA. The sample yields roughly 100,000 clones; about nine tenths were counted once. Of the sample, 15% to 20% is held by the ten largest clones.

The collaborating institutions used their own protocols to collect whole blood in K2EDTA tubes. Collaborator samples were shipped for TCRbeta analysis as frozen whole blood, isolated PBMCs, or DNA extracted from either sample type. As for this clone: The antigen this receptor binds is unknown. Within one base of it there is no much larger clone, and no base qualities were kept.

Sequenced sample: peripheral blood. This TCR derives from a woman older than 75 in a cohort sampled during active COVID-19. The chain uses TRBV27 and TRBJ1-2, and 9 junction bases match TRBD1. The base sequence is TGTGCCAGCAGTGCGGACAGGGGAGTTAGCTACACCTTC. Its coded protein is CASSADRGVSYTF.